This T cell receptor (beta chain) was profiled in a study of T cell responses to AZD1222 COVID-19 vaccine. Notes on the study in general: Most donors were white British and more were female, and clonal diversity was possibly underestimated. Reportedly, close to half of spike-specific TCRs are directed against unmutated variant regions.

This clone was detected a few times. Its antigen remains unidentified. Second doses that came at about 4 or about 12 weeks were put together. Repertoires were generated with immunoSEQ multiplex PCR, while TCRdb's copy carries only in-frame clones and drops some. The data contain 80,000 to 100,000 clones, about 89% of them singletons. This clonotype was obtained from an adult who received the AZD1222 COVID-19 vaccine. Specimen: peripheral blood, collected 28 days after the second AZD1222 dose.

CDR3 in amino acids: CASRRDSGNTIYF. CDR3 sequence (DNA): TGTGCCAGCAGGCGGGATTCTGGAAACACCATATATTTT. V and J are TRBV12-3 or TRBV12-4 and TRBJ1-3; D gene uncertain. V was pared by 6 bases and J by 1 base, with 7 bases between. The CDR3 sequence is 13 residues long.